The sequence of this TCR beta chain was determined in a study of beta chain features in type 1 diabetes. Expressed TCRB transcripts were sequenced because the isolated RNA had all been reverse transcribed beforehand. Here immunoSEQ multiplex PCR was the method, and the copy in TCRdb shows in-frame clones only, minus some. The table has about 330,000 clones, roughly 11% seen once. V was shortened by 1 base and J by 4 bases, with 8 bases between the two germline ends. The CDR3 loop spans 14 amino acids. CDR1 and CDR2 from the germline V gene are KGHSH and LQKENI. This sequence originates from a woman aged 25 to 39 in good health. The sequencing input was naive CD4+ T cells from blood. The chain carries TRBV18 and TRBJ2-1; a weak D match, TRBD1 (6 bases). This CDR3 is CASSPRDTYNEQFF. Here the CDR3 DNA reads TGTGCCAGCTCACCACGGGACACATACAATGAGCAGTTCTTC.